Here is one T cell receptor beta chain with its context. This entry is derived from a study of T cell responses to AZD1222 COVID-19 vaccine. V lost 2 bases to trimming and J lost 3 bases; unmatched junction nucleotides: 3. CDR1 and CDR2 (germline): SGHDT, YYEEEE. The CDR3 loop spans 14 amino acids. Produced via immunoSEQ multiplex PCR; TCRdb's table is partial and in-frame only. The sample yields more than 110,000 clones, more than 85% seen once. The receptor's source is an adult in good health. The sample here was peripheral blood, taken on day 0 of AZD1222 vaccination. The chain links TRBV5-6 to TRBJ2-7; TRBD1 matches 9 bases. Written as DNA, the CDR3 is TGTGCCAGCAGCTTACGACAGGGGGGCTACGAGCAGTACTTC. Its protein product is CASSLRQGGYEQYF.